A selection of T cell receptor beta chains follows, all from one sample in a study of Ad26.COV2.S vaccination and SARS-CoV-2 variants. Assay used: immunoSEQ multiplex PCR; TCRdb lists only in-frame clones, some missing. The data show about 440,000 clones, with approximately 90% seen just once and 13% held by the top ten. The sequencing here drew on peripheral blood, taken in a trial of Ad26.COV2.S vaccine versus placebo. The receptors were sampled from a person between 18 and 60 years old who received the Ad26.COV2.S COVID-19 vaccine or a placebo. Each CDR3 is given with its conserved first and last residue. The D gene is left open where the match is weak. Expanded clones are given a class, and other clones once, few, many or no size at all.

V gene,J gene,D gene,CDR3 length,clone size,CDR3 DNA,CDR3 protein
TRBV7-2,TRBJ1-5,.,13,.,TGTGCCAGCAGCCGCGGGACGGGTCAGCCCCAGCATTTT,CASSRGTGQPQHF
TRBV28,TRBJ2-7,TRBD2,12,.,TGTGCCAGCAGTCTACTAGCGGGCGAGCAGTACTTC,CASSLLAGEQYF
TRBV5-5,TRBJ2-5,TRBD2,15,.,TGTGCCAGCAGCTCGCACAGCCTGGGAGGGGAGACCCAGTACTTC,CASSSHSLGGETQYF
TRBV28,TRBJ2-1,.,14,.,TGTGCCAGCAACGAAATAGGGGGGGCCGATGAGCAGTTCTTC,CASNEIGGADEQFF
TRBV11-2,TRBJ1-3,.,18,.,TGTGCCAGCAGCTTTTCCCCGTTGCAGCGCCGCTCTGGAAACACCATATATTTT,CASSFSPLQRRSGNTIYF
TRBV11-2,TRBJ2-5,.,14,once,TGTGCCAGCACCCTTAGGGGGGCTCAAGAGACCCAGTACTTC,CASTLRGAQETQYF
TRBV4-3,TRBJ1-6,TRBD1,17,.,TGCGCCAGCAGCCAAGAAGTGAAAGGGGGCGGTAGTTCACCCCTCCACTTT,CASSQEVKGGGSSPLHF
TRBV11-1,TRBJ2-5,.,14,.,TGTGCCAGCAGCCCCGGGCAGGGTAAAGAGACCCAGTACTTC,CASSPGQGKETQYF
TRBV4-3,TRBJ2-5,TRBD1,15,.,TGCGCCAGCTCAAGACAGGGAAGGGGCCAAGAGACCCAGTACTTC,CASSRQGRGQETQYF
TRBV7-2,TRBJ1-4,TRBD1,16,.,TGTGCCAGCAGCCTGGGGACAGGGGTTACTAATGAAAAACTGTTTTTT,CASSLGTGVTNEKLFF